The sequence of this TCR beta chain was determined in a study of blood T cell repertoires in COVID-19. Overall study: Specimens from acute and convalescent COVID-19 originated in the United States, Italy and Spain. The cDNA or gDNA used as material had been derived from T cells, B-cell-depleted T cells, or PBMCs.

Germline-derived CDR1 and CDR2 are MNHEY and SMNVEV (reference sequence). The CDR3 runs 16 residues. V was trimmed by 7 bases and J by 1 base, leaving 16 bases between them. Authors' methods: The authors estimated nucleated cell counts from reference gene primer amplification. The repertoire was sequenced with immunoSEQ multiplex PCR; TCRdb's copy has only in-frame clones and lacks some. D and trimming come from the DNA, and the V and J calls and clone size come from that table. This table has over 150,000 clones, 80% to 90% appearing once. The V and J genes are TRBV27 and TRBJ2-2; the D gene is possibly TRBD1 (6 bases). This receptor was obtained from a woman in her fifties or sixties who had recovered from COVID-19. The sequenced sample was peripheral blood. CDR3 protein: CASTNEDRWNTGELFF. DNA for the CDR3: TGTGCCAGCACAAATGAGGACAGATGGAACACCGGGGAGCTGTTTTTT.